This is a list of T cell receptor beta chains from one sample in a study of shared clonotypes between healthy human individuals. Sequenced by immunoSEQ multiplex PCR; TCRdb stores in-frame clones only, minus some. The data show approximately 590,000 clones, with roughly 96% seen just once and about 0.11% held by the top ten. Material: naive CD8+ T cells sorted from blood. The receptors were sampled from a woman aged 25 to 39 in good health. Each CDR3 is given with its conserved first and last residue.

V	J	CDR3
TRBV19	TRBJ2-7	CASSMSQTYPENSDEQYF
TRBV7-3	TRBJ2-3	CASSSTGGDTQYF
TRBV7-9	TRBJ2-1	CASSPQGPLNNEQFF
TRBV27	TRBJ2-1	CASSPSTGVIYNEQFF
TRBV10-3	TRBJ2-7	CATLIGHSSYEQYF
TRBV15	TRBJ2-3	CATSRLTTWTSGPPDTQYF
TRBV13	TRBJ2-3	CASSREGLARTDTQYF
TRBV7-8	TRBJ1-5	CASSLRGRPQQPQHF
TRBV10-3	TRBJ2-1	CAISETTGLIYNEQFF
TRBV7-9	TRBJ2-5	CASSSGGRVQYF
TRBV27	TRBJ1-1	CASRHVNTEAFF
TRBV5-4	TRBJ2-1	CASNPFTGSEQFF
TRBV7-9	TRBJ2-5	CASSLVLGTGVETQYF
TRBV4-1	TRBJ2-1	CASAGLAVSYNEQFF
TRBV19	TRBJ1-5	CASSLYREANQPQHF
TRBV5-4	TRBJ2-1	CASTPGLSSEQFF
TRBV6-5	TRBJ2-7	CASSRTGTVSYEQYF